In this sample, the clone carrying this T cell receptor (beta chain) turned up many times. Template material for amplifying TCR beta CDR3 regions consisted of RNA transcripts. The HTBI set primed first-round TCR CDR3 RT-PCR. TCRdb processed the multiplex PCR reads anew with MiXCR; each CDR3 protein has one entry. Counted here are about 300,000 distinct CDR3 sequences, roughly a fifth occurring once; the ten biggest clones make up just under 40%. This record comes from a study of T cells in Graves' hyperthyroidism and ophthalmopathy. V lost 6 bases and J lost 1; bases outside the gene matches: 7. The CDR3 is 16 residues long. From germline, CDR1 is SNHLY and CDR2 FYNNEI.

Input material: blood. The V and J genes are TRBV2 and TRBJ1-5, with 9 bases matching TRBD1. This sequence originates from a man aged 45-65 years with Graves' ophthalmopathy. The CDR3 region has the DNA TGTGCCAGCAGGAGGGGGACAGGGAGGAGCAATCAGCCCCAGCATTTT. As protein: CASRRGTGRSNQPQHF.